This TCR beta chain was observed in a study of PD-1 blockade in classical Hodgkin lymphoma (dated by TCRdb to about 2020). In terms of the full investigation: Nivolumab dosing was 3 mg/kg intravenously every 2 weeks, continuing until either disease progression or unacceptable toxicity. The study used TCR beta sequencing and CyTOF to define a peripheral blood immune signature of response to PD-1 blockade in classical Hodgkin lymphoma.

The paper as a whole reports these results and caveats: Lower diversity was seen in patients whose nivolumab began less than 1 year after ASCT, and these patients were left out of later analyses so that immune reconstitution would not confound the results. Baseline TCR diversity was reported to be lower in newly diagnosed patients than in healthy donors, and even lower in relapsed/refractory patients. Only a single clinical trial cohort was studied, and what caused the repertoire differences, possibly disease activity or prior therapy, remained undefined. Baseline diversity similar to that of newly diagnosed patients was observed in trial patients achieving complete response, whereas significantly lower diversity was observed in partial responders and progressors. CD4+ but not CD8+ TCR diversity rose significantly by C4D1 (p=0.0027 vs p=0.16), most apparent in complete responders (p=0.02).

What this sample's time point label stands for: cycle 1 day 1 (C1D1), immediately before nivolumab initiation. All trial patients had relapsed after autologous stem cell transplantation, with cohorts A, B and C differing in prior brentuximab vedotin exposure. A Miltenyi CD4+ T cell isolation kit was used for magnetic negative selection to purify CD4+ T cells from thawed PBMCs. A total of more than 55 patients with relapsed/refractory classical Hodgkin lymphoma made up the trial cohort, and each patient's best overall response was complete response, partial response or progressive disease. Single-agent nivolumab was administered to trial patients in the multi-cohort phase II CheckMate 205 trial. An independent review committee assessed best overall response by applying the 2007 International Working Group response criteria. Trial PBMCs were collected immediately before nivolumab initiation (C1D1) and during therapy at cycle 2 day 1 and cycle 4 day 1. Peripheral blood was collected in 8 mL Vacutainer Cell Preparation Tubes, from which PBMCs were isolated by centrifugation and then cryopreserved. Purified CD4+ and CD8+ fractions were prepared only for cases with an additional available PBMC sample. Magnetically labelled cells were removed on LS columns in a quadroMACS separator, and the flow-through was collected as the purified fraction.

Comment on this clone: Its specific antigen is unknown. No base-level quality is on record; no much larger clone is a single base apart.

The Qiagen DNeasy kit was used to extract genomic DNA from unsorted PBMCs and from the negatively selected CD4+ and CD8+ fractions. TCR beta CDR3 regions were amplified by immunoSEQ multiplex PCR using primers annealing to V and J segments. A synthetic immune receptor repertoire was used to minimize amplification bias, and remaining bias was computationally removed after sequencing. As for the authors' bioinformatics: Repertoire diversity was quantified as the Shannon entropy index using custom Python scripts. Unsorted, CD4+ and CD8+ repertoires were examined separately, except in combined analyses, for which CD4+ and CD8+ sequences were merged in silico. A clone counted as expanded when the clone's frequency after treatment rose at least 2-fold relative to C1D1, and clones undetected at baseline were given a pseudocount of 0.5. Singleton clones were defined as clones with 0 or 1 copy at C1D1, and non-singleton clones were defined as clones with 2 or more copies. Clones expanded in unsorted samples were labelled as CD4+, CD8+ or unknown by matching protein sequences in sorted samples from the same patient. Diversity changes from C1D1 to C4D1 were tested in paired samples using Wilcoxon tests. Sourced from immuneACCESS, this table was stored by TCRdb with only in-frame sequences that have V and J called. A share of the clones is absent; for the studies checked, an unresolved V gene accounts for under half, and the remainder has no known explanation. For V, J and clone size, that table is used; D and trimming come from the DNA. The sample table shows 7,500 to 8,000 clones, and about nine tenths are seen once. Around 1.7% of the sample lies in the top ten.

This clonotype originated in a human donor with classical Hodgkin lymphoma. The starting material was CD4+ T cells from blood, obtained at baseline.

DNA sequence: TGTGCCAGCAGTTCTACAGGGGGAGCTAACTATGGCTACACCTTC. This sequence encodes CASSSTGGANYGYTF. The V and J genes are TRBV28 and TRBJ1-2; TRBD1 agrees with 8 junctional bases. V loses 4 bases at its end and J loses 0 bases; junction bases beyond the gene matches: 4. The CDR3 runs 15 amino acids, cysteine and phenylalanine included. CDR3 DNA only is kept here, 45 bases in frame from base 1. The germline V gene provides CDR1 MDHEN and CDR2 SYDVKM.